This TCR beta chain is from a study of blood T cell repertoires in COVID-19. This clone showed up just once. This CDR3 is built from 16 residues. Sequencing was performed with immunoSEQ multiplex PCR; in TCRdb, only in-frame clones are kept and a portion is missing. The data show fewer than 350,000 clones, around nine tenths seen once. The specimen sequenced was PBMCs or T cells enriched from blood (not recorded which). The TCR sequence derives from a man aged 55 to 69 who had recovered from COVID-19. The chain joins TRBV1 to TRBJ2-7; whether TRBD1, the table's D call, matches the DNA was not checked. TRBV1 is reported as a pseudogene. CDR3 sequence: CTSSRGQKNYYYEQYF. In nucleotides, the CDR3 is TGCACCAGCAGCCGGGGACAGAAGAACTACTACTACGAGCAGTACTTC.